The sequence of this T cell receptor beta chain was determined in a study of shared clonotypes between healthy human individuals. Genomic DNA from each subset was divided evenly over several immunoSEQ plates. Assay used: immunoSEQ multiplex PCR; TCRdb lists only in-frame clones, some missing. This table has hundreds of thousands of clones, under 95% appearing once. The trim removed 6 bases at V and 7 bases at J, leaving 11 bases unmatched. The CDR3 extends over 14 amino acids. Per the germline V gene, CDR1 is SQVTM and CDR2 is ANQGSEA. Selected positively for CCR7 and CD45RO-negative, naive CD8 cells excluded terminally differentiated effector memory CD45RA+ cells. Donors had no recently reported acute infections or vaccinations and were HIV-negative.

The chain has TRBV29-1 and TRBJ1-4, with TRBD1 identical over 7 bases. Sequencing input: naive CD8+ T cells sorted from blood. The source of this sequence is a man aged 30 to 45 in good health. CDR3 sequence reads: CSVPEQGRFEKLFF. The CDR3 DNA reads TGCAGCGTCCCTGAACAGGGGAGGTTTGAAAAACTGTTTTTT.